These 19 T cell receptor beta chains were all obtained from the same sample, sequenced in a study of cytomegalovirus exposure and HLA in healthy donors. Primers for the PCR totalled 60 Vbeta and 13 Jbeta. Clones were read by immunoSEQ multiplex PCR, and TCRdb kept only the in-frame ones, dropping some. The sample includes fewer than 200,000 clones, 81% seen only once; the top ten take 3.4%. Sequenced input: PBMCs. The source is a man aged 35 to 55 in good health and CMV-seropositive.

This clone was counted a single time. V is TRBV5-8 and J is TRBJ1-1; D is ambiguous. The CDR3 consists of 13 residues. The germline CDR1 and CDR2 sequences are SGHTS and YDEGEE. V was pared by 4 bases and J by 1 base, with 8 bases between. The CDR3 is CASSPAANTEAFF. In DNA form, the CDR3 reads TGTGCCAGCAGCCCCGCGGCGAACACTGAAGCTTTCTTT.

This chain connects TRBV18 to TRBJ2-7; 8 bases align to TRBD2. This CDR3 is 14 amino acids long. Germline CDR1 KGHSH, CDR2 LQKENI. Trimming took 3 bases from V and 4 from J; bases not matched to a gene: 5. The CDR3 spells CASSPRGGDYEQYF. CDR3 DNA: TGTGCCAGCTCACCTCGGGGGGGCGATTACGAGCAGTACTTC.

The CDR3 region is CASKLTANEKLFF. The CDR3 DNA is TGTGCCAGCAAGTTGACAGCTAATGAAAAACTGTTTTTT. The chain uses TRBV2 and TRBJ1-4, with a weak D call TRBD1 (5 bases). CDR1 is SNHLY, CDR2 FYNNEI, per germline. Trimming stripped 7 bases from V and 3 bases from J, with 9 bases between. CDR3 length: 13 residues.

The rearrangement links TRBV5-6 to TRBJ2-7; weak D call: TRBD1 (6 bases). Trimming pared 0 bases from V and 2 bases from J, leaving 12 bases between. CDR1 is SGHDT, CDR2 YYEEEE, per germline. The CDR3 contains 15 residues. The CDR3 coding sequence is TGTGCCAGCAGCTTGGCGCAGGGGCACACCTACGAGCAGTACTTC. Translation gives CASSLAQGHTYEQYF.

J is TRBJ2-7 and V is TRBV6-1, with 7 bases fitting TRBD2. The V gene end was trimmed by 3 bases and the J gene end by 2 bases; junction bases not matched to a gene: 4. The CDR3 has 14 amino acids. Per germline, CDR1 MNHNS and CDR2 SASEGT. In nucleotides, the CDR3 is TGTGCCAGCAGTGATAGGGACTATCCCTACGAGCAGTACTTC. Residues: CASSDRDYPYEQYF.

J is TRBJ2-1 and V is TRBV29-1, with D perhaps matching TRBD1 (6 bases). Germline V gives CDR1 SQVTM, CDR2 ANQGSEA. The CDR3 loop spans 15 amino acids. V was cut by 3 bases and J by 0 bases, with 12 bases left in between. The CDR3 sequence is CSVEEAGDSYNEQFF. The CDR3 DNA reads TGCAGCGTTGAGGAGGCAGGGGACTCCTACAATGAGCAGTTCTTC.

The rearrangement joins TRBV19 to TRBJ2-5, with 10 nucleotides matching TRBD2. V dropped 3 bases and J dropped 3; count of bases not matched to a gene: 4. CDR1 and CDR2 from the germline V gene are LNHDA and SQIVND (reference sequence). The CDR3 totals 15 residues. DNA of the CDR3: TGTGCCAGTAGTATCTGGACTAGCGGAAAAGAGACCCAGTACTTC. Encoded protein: CASSIWTSGKETQYF.

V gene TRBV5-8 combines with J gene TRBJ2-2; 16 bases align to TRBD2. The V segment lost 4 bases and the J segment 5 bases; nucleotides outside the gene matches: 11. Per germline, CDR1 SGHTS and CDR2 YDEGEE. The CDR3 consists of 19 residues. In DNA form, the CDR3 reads TGTGCCAGCAGCAACCTGGGACTAGCGGGAGGGAAAGCGACCGGGGAGCTGTTTTTT. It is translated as CASSNLGLAGGKATGELFF.

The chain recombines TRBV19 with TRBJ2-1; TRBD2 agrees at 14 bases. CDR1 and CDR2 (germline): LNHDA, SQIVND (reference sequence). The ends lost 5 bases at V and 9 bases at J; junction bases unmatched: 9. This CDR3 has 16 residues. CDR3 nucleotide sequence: TGTGCCAGTAGTTCTCGGACTAGCGGGGGGATTAGTGAGCAGTTCTTC. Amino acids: CASSSRTSGGISEQFF.

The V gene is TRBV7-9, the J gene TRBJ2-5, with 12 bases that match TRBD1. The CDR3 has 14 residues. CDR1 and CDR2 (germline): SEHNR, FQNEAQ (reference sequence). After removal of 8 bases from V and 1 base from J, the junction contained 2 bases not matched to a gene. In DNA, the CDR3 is TGTGCCAGCGGGACAGGGGGCGCCCAAGAGACCCAGTACTTC. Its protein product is CASGTGGAQETQYF.

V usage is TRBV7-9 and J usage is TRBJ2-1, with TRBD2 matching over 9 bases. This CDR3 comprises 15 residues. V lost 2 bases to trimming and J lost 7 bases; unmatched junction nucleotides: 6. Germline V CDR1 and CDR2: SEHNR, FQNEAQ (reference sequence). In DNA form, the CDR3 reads TGTGCCAGCAGCTTACGGGCGGGGGGGCATAATGAGCAGTTCTTC. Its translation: CASSLRAGGHNEQFF.

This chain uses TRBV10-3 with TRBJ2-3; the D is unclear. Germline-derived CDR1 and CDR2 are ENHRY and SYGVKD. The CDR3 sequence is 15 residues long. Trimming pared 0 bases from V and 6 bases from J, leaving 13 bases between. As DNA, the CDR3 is TGTGCCATCAGTGAGTCTGGCCCCCCCGGGGATACGCAGTATTTT. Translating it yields CAISESGPPGDTQYF.

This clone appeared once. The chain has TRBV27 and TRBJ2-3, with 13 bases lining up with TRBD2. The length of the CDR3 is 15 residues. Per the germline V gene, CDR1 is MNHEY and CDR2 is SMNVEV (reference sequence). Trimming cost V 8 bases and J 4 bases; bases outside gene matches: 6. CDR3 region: CASLPGLAGADTQYF. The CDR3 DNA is TGTGCCAGCCTACCAGGACTAGCGGGGGCAGATACGCAGTATTTT.

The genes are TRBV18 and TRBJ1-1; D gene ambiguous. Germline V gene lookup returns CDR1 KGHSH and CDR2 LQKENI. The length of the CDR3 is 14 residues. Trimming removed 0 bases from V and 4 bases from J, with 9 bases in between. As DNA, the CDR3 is TGTGCCAGCTCACCACCTACGGGTTTCACTGAAGCTTTCTTT. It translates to CASSPPTGFTEAFF.

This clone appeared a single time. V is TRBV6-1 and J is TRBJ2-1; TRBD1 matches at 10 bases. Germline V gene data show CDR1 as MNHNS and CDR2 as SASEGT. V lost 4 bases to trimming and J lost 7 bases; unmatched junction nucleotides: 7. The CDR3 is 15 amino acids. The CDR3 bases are TGTGCCAGCAGTGTTCGGGACAGGGGTGGGAATGAGCAGTTCTTC. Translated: CASSVRDRGGNEQFF.

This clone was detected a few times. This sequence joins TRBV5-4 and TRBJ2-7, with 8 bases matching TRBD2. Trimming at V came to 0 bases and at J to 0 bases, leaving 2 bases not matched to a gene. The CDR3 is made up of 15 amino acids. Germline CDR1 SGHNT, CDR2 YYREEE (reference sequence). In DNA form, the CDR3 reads TGTGCCAGCAGCTTGGGCCTAGCGGGCTCCTACGAGCAGTACTTC. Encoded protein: CASSLGLAGSYEQYF.

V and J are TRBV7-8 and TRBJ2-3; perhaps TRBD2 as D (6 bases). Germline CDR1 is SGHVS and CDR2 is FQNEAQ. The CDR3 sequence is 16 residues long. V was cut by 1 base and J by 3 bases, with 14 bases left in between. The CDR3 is CASSLGPSATTDTQYF. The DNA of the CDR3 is TGTGCCAGCAGCTTAGGGCCTAGCGCAACGACAGATACGCAGTATTTT.

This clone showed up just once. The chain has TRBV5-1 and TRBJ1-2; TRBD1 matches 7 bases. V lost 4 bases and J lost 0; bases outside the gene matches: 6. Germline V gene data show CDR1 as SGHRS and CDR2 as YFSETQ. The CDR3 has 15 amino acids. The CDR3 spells CASSLGTETNYGYTF. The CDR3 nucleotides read TGCGCCAGCAGCCTAGGGACAGAAACTAACTATGGCTACACCTTC.

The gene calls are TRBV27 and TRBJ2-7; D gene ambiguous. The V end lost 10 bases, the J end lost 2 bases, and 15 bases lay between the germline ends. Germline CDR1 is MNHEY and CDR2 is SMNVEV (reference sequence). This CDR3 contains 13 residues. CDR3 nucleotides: TGTGCCACCCCGCGCTCCTCCGCCTACGAGCAGTACTTC. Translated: CATPRSSAYEQYF.